The next 32 T cell receptor beta chains were all read from a single sample in a study of T cells after posttransplantation cyclophosphamide. The method was immunoSEQ multiplex PCR; TCRdb's version includes in-frame clones alone and lacks a portion of them. The repertoire holds about 24,000 clones, with about 83% as singletons. Input material: PBMCs. The receptors derive from a woman aged 55 to 70 with a blood cancer, CMV-positive, and with a related stem cell donor.

This chain connects TRBV19 to TRBJ2-2; 9 bases line up with TRBD1. CDR3 length: 15 residues. Germline CDR1 is LNHDA and CDR2 is SQIVND (reference sequence). With V trimmed by 4 bases and J by 4 bases, 4 bases remained unmatched. The CDR3 DNA sequence: TGTGCCAGTAGTAGAGACAGGGGGTTCACCGGGGAGCTGTTTTTT. Translating gives CASSRDRGFTGELFF.

This chain links TRBV11-2 with TRBJ2-7; 7 bases align to TRBD2. The CDR3 loop spans 17 amino acids. V gave up 6 bases and J gave up 2 bases; unmatched junction bases: 16. The germline gives CDR1 SGHAT, CDR2 FQNNGV. CDR3 DNA sequence: TGTGCCAGCAGGGATCCGCTGCGGGGGAAGAGGACCTACGAGCAGTACTTC. As protein: CASRDPLRGKRTYEQYF.

V is TRBV7-2 and J is TRBJ2-7; TRBD2 aligns across 9 bases. The V gene end was trimmed by 1 base and the J gene end by 2 bases; junction bases not matched to a gene: 9. Looked up from germline, CDR1 is SGHTA and CDR2 is FQGNSA. The CDR3 runs 17 residues. CDR3 in DNA: TGTGCCAGCAGCTTAGGAGGGGCTGGCGGGGGGGCCTACGAGCAGTACTTC. Its translation: CASSLGGAGGGAYEQYF.

This CDR3 is CASSPAGGAYEQYF. CDR3 in DNA: TGTGCCAGCAGCCCGGCGGGGGGGGCCTACGAGCAGTACTTC. This sequence joins TRBV5-4 and TRBJ2-7; 9 bases agree with TRBD2. In germline, CDR1 is SGHNT, CDR2 YYREEE (reference sequence). The CDR3 covers 14 residues. V lost 4 bases to trimming and J lost 2 bases; unmatched junction nucleotides: 4.

This clone was observed once. V gene TRBV11-2 combines with J gene TRBJ1-2, with D possibly TRBD1 on 5 matching bases. This CDR3 comprises 17 residues. The V gene lost 1 base and the J gene lost 7 bases, with 22 bases spanning the gap. Germline V gene data show CDR1 as SGHAT and CDR2 as FQNNGV. CDR3 region: CASSLGGTGVQTGGYTF. The CDR3 bases are TGTGCCAGCAGCTTAGGAGGGACGGGAGTTCAGACCGGTGGCTACACCTTC.

V gene TRBV7-9 combines with J gene TRBJ1-3; 7 bases match TRBD1. Germline loops: CDR1 SEHNR, CDR2 FQNEAQ (reference sequence). The CDR3 extends over 18 amino acids. Unmatched junction bases numbered 16, after V lost 5 bases and J lost 3 bases. The CDR3 DNA follows: TGTGCCAGCAGCCACCCCCCCACAGGGGAATCCTTTGGAAACACCATATATTTT. Amino acid sequence: CASSHPPTGESFGNTIYF.

This sequence joins TRBV23-1 and TRBJ2-7; 9 bases agree with TRBD1. TRBV23-1 is filed as an ORF, its function uncertain. CDR3 length: 17 amino acids. With V trimmed by 0 bases and J by 0 bases, 6 bases remained unmatched. The CDR3: CASSQSPRDRASYEQYF. In DNA form, the CDR3 reads TGCGCCAGCAGTCAATCCCCCCGGGACAGGGCCTCCTACGAGCAGTACTTC.

The V and J genes are TRBV30 and TRBJ2-1; D is unresolved. This CDR3 is 12 amino acids long. The V gene lost 4 bases and the J gene lost 3 bases, with 7 bases spanning the gap. Germline loops: CDR1 GTSNPN, CDR2 SVGIG (reference sequence). This CDR3 reads CAWITIYNEQFF. The CDR3 coding sequence is TGTGCCTGGATCACTATCTACAATGAGCAGTTCTTC.

This chain links TRBV5-6 with TRBJ2-2, with D perhaps TRBD1 (5 bases). Trimming pared 7 bases from V and 6 bases from J, leaving 19 bases between. Per germline, CDR1 SGHDT and CDR2 YYEEEE. CDR3 length: 15 amino acids. This chain's CDR3 is CASGRPGRRAGELFF. CDR3 DNA: TGTGCCAGCGGGCGACCGGGCCGCAGGGCCGGGGAGCTGTTTTTT.

J is TRBJ2-1 and V is TRBV2; maybe TRBD2 (6 bases). The V gene lost 6 bases and the J gene lost 4 bases, with 13 bases spanning the gap. The CDR3 runs to 14 residues. The germline gives CDR1 SNHLY, CDR2 FYNNEI. The CDR3 region is CASRTAGTYNEQFF. CDR3 nucleotides: TGTGCCAGCAGGACCGCCGGGACTTACAATGAGCAGTTCTTC.

A few counts support this clone. The chain carries TRBV19 and TRBJ1-3; D gene ambiguous. The CDR3 loop spans 14 amino acids. Trimming cost V 8 bases and J 0 bases, with 11 bases left between them. Germline V lookup: CDR1 LNHDA, CDR2 SQIVND (reference sequence). CDR3 sequence: CASRDRSSGNTIYF. DNA for the CDR3: TGTGCCAGTCGTGATCGGAGCTCTGGAAACACCATATATTTT.

This sequence joins TRBV5-1 and TRBJ1-2; no clear D. The V end was cut by 0 bases, the J end by 3 bases, with 6 bases between. The CDR3 totals 13 residues. CDR1 and CDR2 (germline): SGHRS, YFSETQ. CDR3: CASSLDIHYGYTF. CDR3 DNA: TGCGCCAGCAGCTTGGATATCCACTATGGCTACACCTTC.

The V call is TRBV7-9, the J call TRBJ2-3; D is uncertain. This CDR3 region has 13 residues. Trimming left V 2 bases short and J 3 bases short, with 6 bases between. CDR1 SEHNR and CDR2 FQNEAQ come from the germline V gene (reference sequence). The CDR3 spells CASSLRRTDTQYF. CDR3 in DNA: TGTGCCAGCAGCTTACGTCGGACAGATACGCAGTATTTT.

This chain joins TRBV4-2 and TRBJ2-1; TRBD2 aligns across 11 bases. This CDR3 has 15 residues. The germline V gene has CDR1 LGHNA and CDR2 YNFKEQ. V shed 0 bases and J 10 bases; nucleotides not matched to a gene: 5. The CDR3 nucleotides are TGTGCCAGCAGCCAAGAACTAGCGGGAGTCTTCGAGCAGTTCTTC. It encodes CASSQELAGVFEQFF.

The chain uses TRBV6-1 and TRBJ2-3; 9 nucleotides line up with TRBD2. Per the germline V gene, CDR1 is MNHNS and CDR2 is SASEGT. The CDR3 loop spans 16 amino acids. V shed 3 bases, J shed 1 base, and the junction held 5 bases outside the gene matches. The CDR3 sequence: CASSEAWTSGTDTQYF. Written as DNA, the CDR3 is TGTGCCAGCAGTGAGGCTTGGACTAGCGGCACAGATACGCAGTATTTT.

V is TRBV6-1 and J is TRBJ2-5; D possibly corresponds to TRBD2 (5 bases). Per the germline V gene, CDR1 is MNHNS and CDR2 is SASEGT. V lost 5 bases, J lost 7 bases, and 14 bases lay in between. The CDR3 extends over 13 amino acids. CDR3 nucleotide sequence: TGTGCCAGCAGTTTAGAGGGTGCGGGGACCCAGTACTTC. Translated: CASSLEGAGTQYF.

The V call is TRBV6-1, the J call TRBJ1-1, with TRBD1 as a possible D gene (5 bases). Between the trimmed V and J ends, which lost 2 bases and 3 bases, there was a span of 7 bases. Germline CDR1 reads MNHNS; CDR2 reads SASEGT. This CDR3 has 13 residues. The CDR3 reads CASSESRDTEAFF. The DNA for the CDR3 is TGTGCCAGCAGTGAATCCAGGGACACTGAAGCTTTCTTT.

The chain combines TRBV4-1 with TRBJ2-1; 12 bases match TRBD2. This CDR3 has 18 residues. V shed 1 base and J 6 bases; nucleotides not matched to a gene: 10. From germline, CDR1 is MGHRA and CDR2 YSYEKL. The DNA for the CDR3 is TGCGCCAGCAGCCAAGCCCGCCTTACTAGCGGGAGGCTCAATGAGCAGTTCTTC. Translated, it gives CASSQARLTSGRLNEQFF.

The chain is built from TRBV5-1 and TRBJ1-1; D remains unclear. This CDR3 spans 15 amino acids. CDR1 and CDR2 (germline): SGHRS, YFSETQ. V was cut by 4 bases and J by 1 base, with 14 bases left in between. CDR3 bases: TGCGCCAGCAGCACAACGGGTCCCCGGAACACTGAAGCTTTCTTT. The encoded protein is CASSTTGPRNTEAFF.

V and J are TRBV28 and TRBJ1-2; D is unclear. CDR1 is MDHEN and CDR2 is SYDVKM in the germline V gene. V lost 6 bases and J 5 bases, leaving 22 bases between the germline ends. The CDR3 contains 16 residues. CDR3 in DNA: TGTGCCAGCAGCAGAGGGTGGGCCGATGTCCCATATGGCTACACCTTC. Protein: CASSRGWADVPYGYTF.

The CDR3 reads CASSLGHGSSGYTF. The CDR3 region has the DNA TGTGCCAGCAGCTTAGGGCACGGGTCGAGTGGCTACACCTTC. J is TRBJ1-2 and V is TRBV7-9; D call uncertain. Per germline, CDR1 SEHNR and CDR2 FQNEAQ (reference sequence). The CDR3 spans 14 residues. Trimming took off 1 base at V and 7 bases at J, with 13 bases between the two ends.

V and J are TRBV29-1 and TRBJ2-7, with 9 bases aligning to TRBD1. J was trimmed by 3 bases and V by 5 bases; bases with no gene match: 8. There are 14 residues in the CDR3. Germline values: CDR1 SQVTM, CDR2 ANQGSEA. The CDR3 protein is CSVQNGQGFYEQYF. CDR3 sequence (DNA): TGCAGCGTTCAGAACGGACAGGGGTTCTACGAGCAGTACTTC.

The chain joins TRBV18 to TRBJ1-4; TRBD1 aligns across 7 bases. There are 15 residues in the CDR3. Trimming at V came to 3 bases and at J to 4 bases, leaving 5 bases not matched to a gene. Germline CDR1 is KGHSH and CDR2 is LQKENI. Here the CDR3 reads CASSPPGQINEKLFF. The CDR3 DNA is TGTGCCAGCTCACCGCCGGGACAGATTAATGAAAAACTGTTTTTT. Full variable domain (missing parts from reference TRBV18 and TRBJ1-4): NAGVMQNPRHLVRRRGQEARLRCSPMKGHSHVYWYRQLPEEGLKFMVYLQKENIIDESGMPKERFSAEFPKEGPSILRIQQVVRGDSAAYFCASSPPGQINEKLFFGSGTQLSVL.

This clone appeared once. This sequence joins TRBV19 and TRBJ1-1; D not certain. Germline V gives CDR1 LNHDA, CDR2 SQIVND (reference sequence). The V and J ends lost 3 bases and 1 base respectively, with 12 bases between them. The CDR3 loop spans 15 amino acids. The CDR3 region has the DNA TGTGCCAGTAGTATTCGCGGGCGATCGAACACTGAAGCTTTCTTT. It encodes CASSIRGRSNTEAFF.

The rearrangement links TRBV14 to TRBJ2-3; D may be TRBD2 (6 bases). This CDR3 spans 14 amino acids. The germline V gene encodes CDR1 SGHDN and CDR2 FVKESK. The ends were cut back, 5 bases at V and 4 bases at J, with 13 bases in the middle. The CDR3 DNA sequence: TGTGCCAGCAGCTGGGGAATAGCGGCAGATACGCAGTATTTT. Protein sequence: CASSWGIAADTQYF.

This clone was counted between two and nine times. The gene calls are TRBV7-9 and TRBJ2-5; 9 positions match TRBD2. This CDR3 is 17 amino acids long. J was trimmed by 2 bases and V by 0 bases; bases with no gene match: 7. Germline V gene data show CDR1 as SEHNR and CDR2 as FQNEAQ (reference sequence). CDR3 loop: CASSLARASGKQETQYF. The DNA of the CDR3 is TGTGCCAGCAGCTTAGCGCGGGCTAGCGGGAAACAAGAGACCCAGTACTTC.

The chain links TRBV6-6 to TRBJ1-2; 7 nucleotides match TRBD1. Germline CDR1 and CDR2: MNHNY and SVGAGI (reference sequence). CDR3 length: 14 amino acids. V was pared by 4 bases and J by 3 bases, with 5 bases of the junction left unmatched. CDR3 residues: CASSSGGLYYGYTF. As DNA, the CDR3 is TGTGCCAGCAGTTCAGGGGGGCTGTACTATGGCTACACCTTC.

The chain has TRBV19 and TRBJ2-3; D might be TRBD2 (5 bases). This CDR3 has 14 amino acids. V dropped 3 bases and J dropped 6 bases, with 13 bases sitting between them. CDR1 and CDR2 from the germline V gene are LNHDA and SQIVND (reference sequence). As DNA, the CDR3 is TGTGCCAGTAGTATCGACTACCTGCAGGATACGCAGTATTTT. Translation gives CASSIDYLQDTQYF.

This clone has just one count. This rearrangement joins TRBV5-4 to TRBJ2-7, with 8 bases matching TRBD1. Trimming cost V 4 bases and J 5 bases; bases outside gene matches: 8. The CDR3 length is 14 residues. Germline CDR1 SGHNT, CDR2 YYREEE (reference sequence). The CDR3 DNA reads as TGTGCCAGCAGCCTCTGGACAGGGCACGACGAGCAGTACTTC. Translated, it gives CASSLWTGHDEQYF.

CDR3 sequence reads: CASSAGLAGTQETQYF. Written as DNA, the CDR3 is TGTGCCAGCAGCGCAGGACTAGCGGGTACACAAGAGACCCAGTACTTC. The V gene is TRBV9, the J gene TRBJ2-5, with TRBD2 identical over 11 bases. The CDR3 covers 16 residues. Germline V CDR1 and CDR2: SGDLS, YYNGEE. With V trimmed by 3 bases and J by 2 bases, 6 bases remained unmatched.

This chain uses TRBV19 with TRBJ1-5, with no clear D. The CDR3 spans 12 residues. With 8 bases removed from V and 4 bases from J, the gap between germline ends came to 9 bases. Germline assignment: CDR1 LNHDA and CDR2 SQIVND (reference sequence). The CDR3 DNA is TGTGCCAGTCGCGGAGGAAATCAGCCCCAGCATTTT. It yields the protein CASRGGNQPQHF. The full variable domain, with the rest looked up from reference TRBV19 and TRBJ1-5, is DGGITQSPKYLFRKEGQNVTLSCEQNLNHDAMYWYRQDPGQGLRLIYYSQIVNDFQKGDIAEGYSVSREKKESFPLTVTSAQKNPTAFYLCASRGGNQPQHFGDGTRLSIL.

The rearrangement uses TRBV30 and TRBJ1-2; D is unresolved. The V gene lost 2 bases and the J gene lost 7 bases, with 11 bases spanning the gap. This CDR3 contains 12 residues. Germline CDR1 reads GTSNPN; CDR2 reads SVGIG (reference sequence). The CDR3 sequence is CAWSRAFSGYTF. DNA of the CDR3: TGTGCCTGGAGTCGCGCCTTCTCTGGCTACACCTTC.